This is a list of T cell receptor beta chains from one sample in a study of shared clonotypes between healthy human individuals. Libraries were prepared by immunoSEQ multiplex PCR; TCRdb keeps only in-frame clonotypes and omits some of them. The data contain 490,000 or so clones, roughly 85% of them singletons. Sequenced material: PBMCs. The source is a middle-aged woman in good health. Some clones in this sample may be carry-over from other donors' samples. CDR3s include the opening cysteine and the closing phenylalanine or tryptophan. The D gene is left open where the match is weak. Clone size is shown for a subset of rows, as once, few, many or a class of expanded clone.

v_gene,j_gene,abundance,d_gene,CDR3nt,CDR3aa
TRBV5-4,TRBJ2-7,.,TRBD2,TGTGCCAGCAGCCCGGGACTAGCGGGAGCCTACGAGCAGTACTTC,CASSPGLAGAYEQYF
TRBV9,TRBJ2-2,.,.,TGTGCCAGCAGCGTATACAGCGGAGAGGGTACCGGGGAGCTGTTTTTT,CASSVYSGEGTGELFF
TRBV5-1,TRBJ2-3,.,TRBD1,TGCGCCAGCAGCCCCGGACAGGGGGCATATACGCAGTATTTT,CASSPGQGAYTQYF
TRBV5-1,TRBJ2-5,few,.,TGCGCCAGCAGCTTGTTAGCGGTTCGAGGTCAAGAGACCCAGTACTTC,CASSLLAVRGQETQYF
TRBV4-3,TRBJ1-6,.,TRBD1,TGCGCCAGCAGCCAAGATCGCAGACAGGGACTCCACTTT,CASSQDRRQGLHF
TRBV5-1,TRBJ2-3,.,TRBD2,TGCGCCAGCAGCTTAGATAGCGGGATGACAGATACGCAGTATTTT,CASSLDSGMTDTQYF
TRBV11-3,TRBJ2-7,.,TRBD2,TGTGCCAGCAGCTTAGGGCGGACTAGCGGGAGTGGCGACGAGCAGTACTTC,CASSLGRTSGSGDEQYF
TRBV29-1,TRBJ2-7,few,.,TGCAGCGTTCAGGCCGCCTACGAGCAGTACTTC,CSVQAAYEQYF
TRBV18,TRBJ1-1,few,TRBD1,TGTGCCAGCTCACCAAACACAGGGGCGAACACTGAAGCTTTCTTT,CASSPNTGANTEAFF
TRBV30,TRBJ2-1,.,.,TGTGCCTGGAGTTCCGGCGGTAGCTCCTACAATGAGCAGTTCTTC,CAWSSGGSSYNEQFF
TRBV15,TRBJ2-1,.,TRBD2,TGTGCCACCAGCCTCCAAGCGGGAGGGGAGGAGCAGTTCTTC,CATSLQAGGEEQFF
TRBV15,TRBJ1-2,.,.,TGTGCCACCAGCAGAGAGACAGGTGCCAGCATTGGCTACACCTTC,CATSRETGASIGYTF
TRBV28,TRBJ1-4,.,TRBD1,TGTGCCAGCAGTTCTGTCTCATGGACAGGGCGTTCGGAAAAACTGTTTTTT,CASSSVSWTGRSEKLFF